Each of the 30 T cell receptor beta chains below was sequenced from the same sample in a study of blood T cell repertoires in COVID-19. Libraries were prepared by immunoSEQ multiplex PCR; TCRdb keeps only in-frame clonotypes and omits some of them. The repertoire includes fewer than 350,000 clones, roughly 89% of them detected once, and roughly 1.6% sits in the top ten. What was sequenced was PBMCs or T cells enriched from blood (not recorded which). These receptors came from a woman between 18 and 29 years old with acute COVID-19.

The rearrangement links TRBV27 to TRBJ1-1; D unclear. V was cut by 0 bases and J by 0 bases, with 11 bases left in between. This CDR3 spans 16 amino acids. Germline V lookup: CDR1 MNHEY, CDR2 SMNVEV (reference sequence). The chain's CDR3 is CASSLSPGIMNTEAFF. The CDR3 bases are TGTGCCAGCAGTTTATCTCCAGGAATCATGAACACTGAAGCTTTCTTT.

The rearrangement uses TRBV18 and TRBJ1-5, with D maybe TRBD1 (6 bases). The CDR3 contains 15 residues. The V gene lost 4 bases and the J gene lost 3 bases, with 13 bases spanning the gap. Per germline, CDR1 KGHSH and CDR2 LQKENI. DNA of the CDR3: TGTGCCAGCTCACGGGACACTCACCCCAATCAGCCCCAGCATTTT. It is translated as CASSRDTHPNQPQHF.

J is TRBJ1-2 and V is TRBV21-1; the tabulated D call, TRBD1, remains unverified against the DNA. TRBV21-1 is marked as a pseudogene. This CDR3 is built from 18 residues. This CDR3 reads CASSKLGTASIANYGYTF. As DNA, the CDR3 is TGTGCCAGCAGCAAATTGGGGACAGCCTCAATAGCTAACTATGGCTACACCTTC.

V gene TRBV2 combines with J gene TRBJ2-3; the D is unclear. Trimming stripped 11 bases from V and 1 base from J, with 10 bases between. The CDR3 sequence is 12 residues long. CDR1 is SNHLY and CDR2 is FYNNEI in the germline V gene. Here the CDR3 reads CASPPGTDTQYF. The CDR3 nucleotides are TGTGCCTCCCCCCCGGGCACAGATACGCAGTATTTT. Complete variable domain (other parts from reference TRBV2 and TRBJ2-3): EPEVTQTPSHQVTQMGQEVILRCVPISNHLYFYWYRQILGQKVEFLVSFYNNEISEKSEIFDDQFSVERPDGSNFTLKIRSTKLEDSAMYFCASPPGTDTQYFGPGTRLTVL.

The chain has TRBV12-2 and TRBJ2-4; no check of the table's D call, TRBD2, against the DNA was made. TRBV12-2 is labeled a pseudogene. There are 20 residues in the CDR3. The CDR3 sequence is CASRDTLTSGRYLAKNIQYF. CDR3 sequence (DNA): TGTGCAAGTCGCGACACATTGACTAGCGGCAGATATCTAGCCAAAAACATTCAGTACTTC.

The CDR3 DNA follows: TGTGCCAGCAGTCCTGCAGGTATCTCCTACGAGCAGTACTTC. Translated: CASSPAGISYEQYF. The rearrangement joins TRBV2 to TRBJ2-7; D call uncertain. This CDR3 is built from 14 residues. Germline V gene lookup returns CDR1 SNHLY and CDR2 FYNNEI. V lost 5 bases and J 0 bases, leaving 11 bases between the germline ends.

The chain employs TRBV5-1 and TRBJ2-2; 14 nucleotides align to TRBD2. The CDR3 runs to 15 residues. With V trimmed by 4 bases and J by 8 bases, 4 bases remained unmatched. CDR1 is SGHRS, CDR2 YFSETQ, per germline. This CDR3 reads CASSPGLAGVGELFF. CDR3 in DNA: TGCGCCAGCAGCCCGGGACTAGCGGGAGTGGGGGAGCTGTTTTTT.

This clone occurred a few times. V gene TRBV2 combines with J gene TRBJ2-7; TRBD1 matches 7 bases. The germline CDR1 and CDR2 sequences are SNHLY and FYNNEI. The CDR3 contains 14 residues. The trim removed 6 bases at V and 3 bases at J, leaving 8 bases unmatched. CDR3 nucleotide sequence: TGTGCCAGCAGCCCAGGGACAGAAATCTACGAGCAGTACTTC. Translation: CASSPGTEIYEQYF.

The CDR3 DNA is TGTGCCAGCAGTGAAGGGGCGGGAGGGGGACCCACAGATACGCAGTATTTT. It yields the protein CASSEGAGGGPTDTQYF. The chain is built from TRBV2 and TRBJ2-3; TRBD2 matches 9 bases. This CDR3 contains 17 residues. From germline, CDR1 is SNHLY and CDR2 FYNNEI. The ends lost 1 base at V and 2 bases at J; junction bases unmatched: 7.

This clone was observed a few times. The J gene is TRBJ2-2, the V gene TRBV10-2; 9 bases are a match to TRBD2. Germline V gene lookup returns CDR1 WSHSY and CDR2 SAAADI. The CDR3 has 13 residues. V was clipped by 8 bases and J by 7 bases; unmatched bases: 5. The CDR3 DNA sequence: TGCGCCAGCGCAAGGACTAGCGTCGGGGAGCTGTTTTTT. Translating gives CASARTSVGELFF.

CDR3 in amino acids: CASSQVQDWVANQPQHF. The DNA for the CDR3 is TGTGCCAGCAGCCAGGTACAGGATTGGGTCGCCAATCAGCCCCAGCATTTT. J is TRBJ1-5 and V is TRBV6-2 or TRBV6-3; D is possibly TRBD1 (5 bases). This CDR3 comprises 17 residues. Between the trimmed V and J ends, which lost 6 bases and 3 bases, there was a span of 21 bases. The V gene's germline CDR1 is MNHEY and CDR2 SVGEGT.

This clone was detected only a few times. The gene calls are TRBV10-3 and TRBJ2-7, with 11 bases that match TRBD2. The germline gives CDR1 ENHRY, CDR2 SYGVKD. J was trimmed by 3 bases and V by 4 bases; bases with no gene match: 2. This CDR3 contains 14 residues. In DNA, the CDR3 is TGTGCCATCAGTGTTGGGACTAGCGGCTACGAGCAGTACTTC. It specifies CAISVGTSGYEQYF.

The rearrangement links TRBV3-1 (or the pseudogene TRBV3-2) to TRBJ2-2; D perhaps matches TRBD2 (6 bases). Germline-derived CDR1 and CDR2 are LGHDT and YNNKEL (reference sequence). The CDR3 has 15 amino acids. V lost 7 bases and J 2 bases, leaving 14 bases between the germline ends. CDR3 protein: CASTQLLANTGELFF. The DNA of the CDR3 is TGTGCCAGCACCCAGCTACTAGCTAACACCGGGGAGCTGTTTTTT.

The chain combines TRBV11-3 with TRBJ2-1; 12 nucleotides match TRBD2. Germline V gene data show CDR1 as SGHNT and CDR2 as YENEEA. The V segment lost 0 bases and the J segment 0 bases; nucleotides outside the gene matches: 9. The CDR3 is 20 amino acids. The CDR3 bases are TGTGCCAGCAGCTTAGACCGACTAGCGGGAGTGTCAAGCTCCTACAATGAGCAGTTCTTC. Translated, it gives CASSLDRLAGVSSSYNEQFF.

This rearrangement joins TRBV28 to TRBJ2-3, with D possibly TRBD2 on 6 matching bases. V dropped 3 bases and J dropped 6 bases, with 16 bases sitting between them. Germline CDR1 is MDHEN and CDR2 is SYDVKM. The CDR3 sequence is 15 residues long. The CDR3 protein is CASSFVTGARDTQYF. The CDR3 nucleotides read TGTGCCAGCAGTTTCGTCACGGGAGCACGGGATACGCAGTATTTT.

This rearrangement joins TRBV6-1 to TRBJ1-4; 11 positions agree with TRBD1. V was clipped by 2 bases and J by 4 bases; unmatched bases: 9. Germline V CDR1 and CDR2: MNHNS, SASEGT. The CDR3 runs to 18 residues. For the CDR3, the DNA is TGTGCCAGCAGTGAACCCCGGACAGGGGGCTTAAGTAATGAAAAACTGTTTTTT. It codes for CASSEPRTGGLSNEKLFF.

This clone was counted only a few times. The chain has TRBV11-2 and TRBJ1-2, with 8 bases lining up with TRBD1. Trimming took 5 bases from V and 6 from J; bases not matched to a gene: 11. This CDR3 has 15 amino acids. Germline CDR1 is SGHAT and CDR2 is FQNNGV. The CDR3 protein is CASSPPDRAFNGYTF. CDR3 sequence (DNA): TGTGCCAGCAGCCCGCCGGACAGGGCCTTTAATGGCTACACCTTC.

This rearrangement joins TRBV27 to TRBJ1-5; 9 nucleotides match TRBD1. Germline V gives CDR1 MNHEY, CDR2 SMNVEV (reference sequence). The length of the CDR3 is 16 residues. V lost 10 bases and J lost 0; bases outside the gene matches: 10. Written as DNA, the CDR3 is TGTGCCAAGCACCGGGACAGGGATAATAGCAATCAGCCCCAGCATTTT. Translated: CAKHRDRDNSNQPQHF.

The rearrangement joins TRBV18 to TRBJ1-1, with TRBD1 matching over 7 bases. V lost 1 base, J lost 10 bases, and 6 bases stayed unmatched. The CDR3 runs 13 residues. Germline V gives CDR1 KGHSH, CDR2 LQKENI. The CDR3 DNA reads as TGTGCCAGCTCACCACAAACAGGGGATGCAGCTTTCTTT. Its translation: CASSPQTGDAAFF.

The genes are TRBV11-1 and TRBJ2-7; no reliable D call. Germline-derived CDR1 and CDR2 are SGHAT and FQDESV (reference sequence). The CDR3 covers 12 residues. Trimming pared 6 bases from V and 3 bases from J, leaving 9 bases between. For the CDR3, the DNA is TGTGCCAGCAGTGGGCAGAACTACGAGCAGTACTTC. Protein product: CASSGQNYEQYF.

The chain links TRBV19 to TRBJ2-3, with no clear D. Germline lookup yields CDR1 LNHDA and CDR2 SQIVND (reference sequence). Trimming stripped 1 base from V and 4 bases from J, with 9 bases between. The CDR3 consists of 14 residues. CDR3 protein: CASSIGSRADTQYF. CDR3 bases: TGTGCCAGTAGTATAGGGTCCCGGGCAGATACGCAGTATTTT.

The chain has TRBV6-1 and TRBJ2-1; TRBD2 matches at 8 bases. CDR3 length equals 15 residues. Germline lookup yields CDR1 MNHNS and CDR2 SASEGT. V lost 3 bases and J lost 8; bases outside the gene matches: 9. This CDR3 is CASSDPSGSFYEQFF. The CDR3 DNA is TGTGCCAGCAGTGACCCCAGCGGGAGTTTTTATGAGCAGTTCTTC.

The genes are TRBV5-4 and TRBJ2-4, with 7 bases identical to TRBD1. This CDR3 comprises 14 residues. The germline V gene has CDR1 SGHNT and CDR2 YYREEE (reference sequence). Unmatched junction bases numbered 2, after V lost 4 bases and J lost 1 base. CDR3 nucleotide sequence: TGTGCCAGCAGCCCGACAGGGGCCAAAAACATTCAGTACTTC. Protein: CASSPTGAKNIQYF.

This clone was observed once. The chain carries TRBV18 and TRBJ1-3; D is perhaps TRBD1 (5 bases). V lost 6 bases and J 2 bases, leaving 14 bases between the germline ends. The CDR3 spans 15 residues. Germline-derived CDR1 and CDR2 are KGHSH and LQKENI. CDR3 nucleotides: TGTGCCAGCTCGGATGGAGGGGCGACTGGAAACACCATATATTTT. This sequence encodes CASSDGGATGNTIYF.

The V and J genes are TRBV6-5 and TRBJ2-5, with 7 positions matching TRBD1. Germline V gene sequence: CDR1 MNHEY, CDR2 SVGAGI. Trimming removed 10 bases from V and 4 bases from J; junction bases left unmatched: 6. The CDR3 loop spans 12 amino acids. CDR3 nucleotides: TGTGCCACCATGGACAGGATAGAGACCCAGTACTTC. Its translation is CATMDRIETQYF.

This clone was detected once. The V call is TRBV27, the J call TRBJ2-7, with D tentatively TRBD2 (6 bases). The CDR3 is 17 amino acids. Trimming cost V 2 bases and J 5 bases, with 22 bases left between them. Germline values: CDR1 MNHEY, CDR2 SMNVEV (reference sequence). The CDR3 DNA sequence: TGTGCCAGCAGTTTAAGGTACGCCGGGACTTTCCCCCACGAGCAGTACTTC. The encoded protein is CASSLRYAGTFPHEQYF.

This sequence joins TRBV27 and TRBJ2-7; D perhaps matches TRBD1 (6 bases). This CDR3 spans 15 amino acids. The ends were cut back, 3 bases at V and 4 bases at J, with 16 bases in the middle. The germline V gene has CDR1 MNHEY and CDR2 SMNVEV (reference sequence). CDR3 DNA: TGTGCCAGCAGTTTGGCCCAGGGGTTTCTGTACGAGCAGTACTTC. It codes for CASSLAQGFLYEQYF.

The chain joins TRBV13 to TRBJ2-7; 7 bases map to TRBD1. Trimming removed 8 bases from V and 2 bases from J; junction bases left unmatched: 6. The CDR3 spans 13 residues. The V gene's germline CDR1 is PRHDT and CDR2 FYEKMQ (reference sequence). The CDR3 protein is CASRDSATYEQYF. The CDR3 DNA sequence: TGTGCCAGCCGGGACAGCGCTACCTACGAGCAGTACTTC. Based on the CDR3 plus reference TRBV13 and TRBJ2-7, the full variable domain is AAGVIQSPRHLIKEKRETATLKCYPIPRHDTVYWYQQGPGQDPQFLISFYEKMQSDKGSIPDRFSAQQFSDYHSELNMSSLELGDSALYFCASRDSATYEQYFGPGTRLTVT.

This sequence joins TRBV2 and TRBJ1-4; D not resolved. The germline V gene has CDR1 SNHLY and CDR2 FYNNEI. V was shortened by 0 bases and J by 7 bases, with 15 bases between the two germline ends. The CDR3 has 16 amino acids. CDR3 DNA: TGTGCCAGCAGTGAAGCGCAGGAGGGAGACGGTGAAAAACTGTTTTTT. Amino acids: CASSEAQEGDGEKLFF.

This clone was seen a single time. V and J are TRBV5-1 and TRBJ2-1; no clear D gene. V was clipped by 4 bases and J by 0 bases, with 8 bases between them. The length of the CDR3 is 14 residues. Germline CDR1 reads SGHRS; CDR2 reads YFSETQ. This CDR3 reads CASSLESSYNEQFF. The CDR3 bases are TGCGCCAGCAGCCTAGAGAGCTCCTACAATGAGCAGTTCTTC.